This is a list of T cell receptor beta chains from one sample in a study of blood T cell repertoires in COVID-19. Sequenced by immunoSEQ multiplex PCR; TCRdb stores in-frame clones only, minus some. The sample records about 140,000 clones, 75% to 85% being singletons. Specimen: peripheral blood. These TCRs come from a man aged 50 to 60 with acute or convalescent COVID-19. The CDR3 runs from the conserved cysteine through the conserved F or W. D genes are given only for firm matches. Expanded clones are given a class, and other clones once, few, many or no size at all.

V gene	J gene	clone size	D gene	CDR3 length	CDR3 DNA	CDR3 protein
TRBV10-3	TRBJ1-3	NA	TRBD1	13	TGTGCCATCAGTCGGGACAGTGGAAACACCATATATTTT	CAISRDSGNTIYF
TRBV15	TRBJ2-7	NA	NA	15	TGTGCCACCAGCCGAGGATCGCGGCCCGCCTACGAGCAGTACTTC	CATSRGSRPAYEQYF
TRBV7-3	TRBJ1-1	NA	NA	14	TGTGCCAGCAGCTTAAGTTCACAGAACACTGAAGCTTTCTTT	CASSLSSQNTEAFF
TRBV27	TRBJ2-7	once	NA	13	TGTGCCAGCAGTTTATCAGTGGCGGGTGAGCAGTACTTC	CASSLSVAGEQYF
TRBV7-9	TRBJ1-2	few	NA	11	TGTGCCAGCAGCTTAGGTCAGGGGAAAACCTTC	CASSLGQGKTF
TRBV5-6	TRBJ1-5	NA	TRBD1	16	TGTGCCAGCAGCCCCAGGGACAGGAGGGACAATCAGCCCCAGCATTTT	CASSPRDRRDNQPQHF
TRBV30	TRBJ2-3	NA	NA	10	TGTGCCTGGGGCCCGAGGTCGGAGTATTTT	CAWGPRSEYF
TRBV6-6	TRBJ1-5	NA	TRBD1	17	TGTGCCAGCAGTCCTACCGGGACAGGGCTTCGCAATCAGCCCCAGCATTTT	CASSPTGTGLRNQPQHF
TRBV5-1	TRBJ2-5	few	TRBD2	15	TGCGCCAGCAGCTTGGGGACTAGCGGCCAAGAGACCCAGTACTTC	CASSLGTSGQETQYF
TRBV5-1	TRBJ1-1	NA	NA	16	TGCGCCAGCAGCTCTCCTCACGGGATGGCGAACACTGAAGCTTTCTTT	CASSSPHGMANTEAFF
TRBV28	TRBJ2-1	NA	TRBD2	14	TGTGCCAGCAGTAAACCGACCGGGACTAGAACCCAGTTCTTC	CASSKPTGTRTQFF
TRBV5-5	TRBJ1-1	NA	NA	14	TGTGCCAGCAGCGTAGGGGGGGTAAACACTGAAGCTTTCTTT	CASSVGGVNTEAFF
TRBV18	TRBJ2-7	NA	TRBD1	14	TGTGCCAGCTCACCACCCGGGACAGGGTCCGAGCAGTACTTC	CASSPPGTGSEQYF
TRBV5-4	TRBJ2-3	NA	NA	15	TGTGCCGGTATGAACAGTGGGCGCCTTGGAGATACGCAGTATTTT	CAGMNSGRLGDTQYF
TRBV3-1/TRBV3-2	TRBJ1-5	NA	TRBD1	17	TGTGCCAGCAGCCAAGACCCGACAGGGTGGAGCAATCAGCCCCAGCATTTT	CASSQDPTGWSNQPQHF
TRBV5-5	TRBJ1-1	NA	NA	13	TGTGCCAGCAGCATAGACAGAGACACTGAAGCTTTCTTT	CASSIDRDTEAFF
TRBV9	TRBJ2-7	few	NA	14	TGTGCCAGCAGCGTAGCTCCAGGGGTGGGCGAGCAGTACTTC	CASSVAPGVGEQYF
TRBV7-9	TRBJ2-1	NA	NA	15	TGTGCCAGCAGCTTAGGGTCGGGCTCCTACAATGAGCAGTTCTTC	CASSLGSGSYNEQFF
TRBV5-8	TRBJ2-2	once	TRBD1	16	TGTGCCAGCATCCCACAGGGGGCGCGGAACACCGGGGAGCTGTTTTTT	CASIPQGARNTGELFF
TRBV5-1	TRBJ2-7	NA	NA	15	TGCGCCAGCAGCTTGCAAGGGGCTACTTCCTACGAGCAGTACTTC	CASSLQGATSYEQYF
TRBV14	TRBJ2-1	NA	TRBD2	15	TGTGCCAGCAGCCAGACTAGCGGGAGTGACAATGAGCAGTTCTTC	CASSQTSGSDNEQFF
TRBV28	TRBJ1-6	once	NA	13	TGTGCCAGCAAAACAGCTTATAATTCACCCCTCCACTTT	CASKTAYNSPLHF
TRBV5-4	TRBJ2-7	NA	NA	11	TGTGCCAGCAGCCATGACAGCGAGCAGTACTTC	CASSHDSEQYF
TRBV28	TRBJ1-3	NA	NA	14	TGTGCCAGCACCTTGCGGGAGGCTGGAAACACCATATATTTT	CASTLREAGNTIYF
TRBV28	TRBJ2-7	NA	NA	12	TGTGCCAGCAGATCGGAGGCCTACGAGCAGTACTTC	CASRSEAYEQYF
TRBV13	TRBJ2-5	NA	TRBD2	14	TGTGCCAGCAGCTTACGTAGCGGGGGGGAGACCCAGTACTTC	CASSLRSGGETQYF
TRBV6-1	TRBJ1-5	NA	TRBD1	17	TGTGCCAGCAGTGAAGTCTCGACAGGGACCACAATGAGGCCCCAGCATTTT	CASSEVSTGTTMRPQHF
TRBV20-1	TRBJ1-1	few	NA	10	TGCAGCGTGCGGGGAGGCAGAGCTTTCTTT	CSVRGGRAFF
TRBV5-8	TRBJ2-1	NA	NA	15	TGTGCCAGCAGCTTGGCGGGTAGCATATTTAATGAGCAGTTCTTC	CASSLAGSIFNEQFF
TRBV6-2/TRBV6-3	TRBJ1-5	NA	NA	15	TGTGCCAGCAGTTACACTAGACAGGGCAATCAGCCCCAGCATTTT	CASSYTRQGNQPQHF
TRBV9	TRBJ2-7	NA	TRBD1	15	TGTGCCAGCAGCGTCGTAGGGACAGGGCCCGACGAGCAGTACTTC	CASSVVGTGPDEQYF
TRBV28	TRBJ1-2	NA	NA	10	TGTGCCAGCAGTCGCTATGGCTACACCTTC	CASSRYGYTF
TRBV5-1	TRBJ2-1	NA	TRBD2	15	TGCGCCAGCAGCTCTTCCGGGACTAGATACAATGAGCAGTTCTTC	CASSSSGTRYNEQFF
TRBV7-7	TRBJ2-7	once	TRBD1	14	TGTGCTAGCAGCCCTGGACAGGGGGCCTACGAGCAGTACTTC	CASSPGQGAYEQYF
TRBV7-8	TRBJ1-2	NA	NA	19	TGTGCCAGCAGCTTGGGGAGTTGGGACCGAAGGGGCGGGATGTATGGCTACACCTTC	CASSLGSWDRRGGMYGYTF
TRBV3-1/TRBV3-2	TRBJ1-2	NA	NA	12	TGTGCCAGCAGTCAACAGGGTTATGGGTACACCTTC	CASSQQGYGYTF
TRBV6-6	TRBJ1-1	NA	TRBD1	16	TGTGCCAGCAGTCCCAGACAGGGAACCCTTAACACTGAAGCTTTCTTT	CASSPRQGTLNTEAFF